Shown below are 15 T cell receptor beta chains from a single sample sequenced in a study of T cell responses to AZD1222 COVID-19 vaccine. The method was immunoSEQ multiplex PCR; TCRdb's version includes in-frame clones alone and lacks a portion of them. Here the sample spans around 140,000 clones, over 85% being singletons. Material: peripheral blood, obtained on day 0 of AZD1222 vaccination. The source of these receptors is an adult in good health.

The chain's CDR3 is CASSQLTGPYTFF. In nucleotides, the CDR3 is TGCGCCAGCAGCCAGCTGACAGGGCCTTATACTTTCTTT. The J gene is TRBJ1-1, the V gene TRBV4-1; 7 nucleotides line up with TRBD1. This CDR3 has 13 residues. Germline V gene data show CDR1 as MGHRA and CDR2 as YSYEKL. J gave up 12 bases and V 3 bases, and 10 bases lay outside the gene matches.

CDR3: CASRRTSEAEQYF. CDR3 sequence (DNA): TGTGCCAGCAGGAGGACTAGTGAAGCCGAGCAGTACTTC. V gene TRBV27 combines with J gene TRBJ2-7, with 7 bases matching TRBD2. CDR3 length: 13 residues. Germline V gives CDR1 MNHEY, CDR2 SMNVEV (reference sequence). V shed 6 bases and J 6 bases; nucleotides not matched to a gene: 8.

The chain carries TRBV2 and TRBJ1-2, with 8 bases aligning to TRBD1. The trim removed 2 bases at V and 3 bases at J, leaving 2 bases unmatched. In germline, CDR1 is SNHLY, CDR2 FYNNEI. This CDR3 has 14 amino acids. The CDR3 DNA reads as TGTGCCAGCAGTGAACAGGGGGCAGACTATGGCTACACCTTC. This codes for CASSEQGADYGYTF.

The chain combines TRBV19 with TRBJ2-2; possibly TRBD2 for D (5 bases). From germline, CDR1 is LNHDA and CDR2 SQIVND (reference sequence). V lost 3 bases and J 4 bases, leaving 6 bases between the germline ends. The CDR3 sequence is 13 residues long. The CDR3 spells CASSILATGELFF. CDR3 nucleotides: TGTGCCAGTAGTATTCTAGCCACCGGGGAGCTGTTTTTT.

The genes are TRBV28 and TRBJ1-1; D is undetermined. Trimming pared 4 bases from V and 6 bases from J, leaving 12 bases between. CDR3 length equals 13 residues. CDR1 MDHEN and CDR2 SYDVKM come from the germline V gene. The chain's CDR3 is CASSYRGGAEAFF. The CDR3 nucleotides read TGTGCCAGCAGTTATCGGGGTGGCGCTGAAGCTTTCTTT.

J is TRBJ1-1 and V is TRBV27; D gene unclear. V was clipped by 3 bases and J by 7 bases, with 15 bases between them. CDR3 size: 14 residues. The germline V gene encodes CDR1 MNHEY and CDR2 SMNVEV (reference sequence). The CDR3 sequence: CASSLLGRNGEAFF. In DNA, the CDR3 is TGTGCCAGCAGTTTGTTGGGGAGGAATGGTGAAGCTTTCTTT.

The CDR3 DNA follows: TGTGCCAGCTCGACAGGGTGGGGTGAAAAACTGTTTTTT. This encodes CASSTGWGEKLFF. The chain has TRBV2 and TRBJ1-4; 7 bases agree with TRBD1. After removal of 8 bases from V and 7 bases from J, the junction contained 7 bases not matched to a gene. There are 13 residues in the CDR3. Germline loops: CDR1 SNHLY, CDR2 FYNNEI. Full variable domain (rest looked up from reference TRBV2 and TRBJ1-4): EPEVTQTPSHQVTQMGQEVILRCVPISNHLYFYWYRQILGQKVEFLVSFYNNEISEKSEIFDDQFSVERPDGSNFTLKIRSTKLEDSAMYFCASSTGWGEKLFFGSGTQLSVL.

The chain recombines TRBV19 with TRBJ1-5; 8 bases map to TRBD1. V trimming: 2 bases; J trimming: 10 bases; junction bases outside the gene matches: 10. In germline, CDR1 is LNHDA, CDR2 SQIVND (reference sequence). The CDR3 contains 15 residues. The DNA for the CDR3 is TGTGCCAGTAGTATAAGCCCAGGGGGCTATAACCCCCAGCATTTT. It codes for CASSISPGGYNPQHF.

This chain uses TRBV19 with TRBJ1-2; D gene ambiguous. Trimming shortened V by 3 bases and J by 2 bases, and 13 bases separated the two germline ends. The CDR3 spans 15 residues. The germline CDR1 and CDR2 sequences are LNHDA and SQIVND (reference sequence). The CDR3 nucleotides read TGTGCCAGTAGTATTTCTCGGGGAATGAACTATGGCTACACCTTC. Its protein is CASSISRGMNYGYTF.

This clone appeared a single time. V usage is TRBV2 and J usage is TRBJ2-2, with 8 positions matching TRBD1. V gave up 3 bases and J gave up 7 bases; unmatched junction bases: 4. The germline V gene encodes CDR1 SNHLY and CDR2 FYNNEI. This CDR3 comprises 14 residues. The CDR3 region is CASSDRGRGGELFF. The CDR3 bases are TGTGCCAGCAGTGACAGGGGGCGCGGCGGGGAGCTGTTTTTT.

This chain uses TRBV19 with TRBJ1-5; TRBD1 matches at 7 bases. Germline V lookup: CDR1 LNHDA, CDR2 SQIVND (reference sequence). With V trimmed by 8 bases and J by 3 bases, 10 bases remained unmatched. The CDR3 extends over 15 amino acids. CDR3 amino acids: CASAKNRGPNQPQHF. CDR3 nucleotides: TGTGCCAGTGCTAAGAACAGGGGCCCCAATCAGCCCCAGCATTTT.

This chain joins TRBV28 and TRBJ2-7; 7 bases are a match to TRBD1. This CDR3 has 15 amino acids. V gave up 6 bases and J gave up 1 base; unmatched junction bases: 9. Germline values: CDR1 MDHEN, CDR2 SYDVKM. The CDR3 loop is CASSPFRDRSYEQYF. CDR3 sequence (DNA): TGTGCCAGCAGCCCCTTCCGGGACAGATCCTACGAGCAGTACTTC.

The CDR3 coding sequence is TGCGCCAGCAGCTTGGAGGGGCCCGGAGAGCAGTACTTC. Its translation: CASSLEGPGEQYF. The chain combines TRBV5-1 with TRBJ2-7; tentative D call: TRBD1 (5 bases). The CDR3 consists of 13 residues. Germline loops: CDR1 SGHRS, CDR2 YFSETQ. V lost 0 bases and J lost 7, with 11 bases in between.

The V call is TRBV7-9, the J call TRBJ1-3; unclear D gene. Trimming removed 1 base at V and 11 bases at J, with 6 bases between. The CDR3 contains 11 residues. Germline V CDR1 and CDR2: SEHNR, FQNEAQ (reference sequence). As DNA, the CDR3 is TGTGCCAGCAGCTTAGGGGTACCCATATATTTT. Its protein product is CASSLGVPIYF. Full variable domain (rest looked up from reference TRBV7-9 and TRBJ1-3): DTGVSQNPRHKITKRGQNVTFRCDPISEHNRLYWYRQTLGQGPEFLTYFQNEAQLEKSRLLSDRFSAERPKGSFSTLEIQRTEQGDSAMYLCASSLGVPIYFGEGSWLTVV.

This chain connects TRBV12-2 to TRBJ2-7; the D segment call TRBD1 is taken from the table without a DNA check. TRBV12-2 is reported as a pseudogene. The CDR3 is made up of 12 amino acids. The CDR3 DNA sequence: TGTGCAAGTCACTTAGGACACTACGAGCAGTACTTC. This gives the protein CASHLGHYEQYF.